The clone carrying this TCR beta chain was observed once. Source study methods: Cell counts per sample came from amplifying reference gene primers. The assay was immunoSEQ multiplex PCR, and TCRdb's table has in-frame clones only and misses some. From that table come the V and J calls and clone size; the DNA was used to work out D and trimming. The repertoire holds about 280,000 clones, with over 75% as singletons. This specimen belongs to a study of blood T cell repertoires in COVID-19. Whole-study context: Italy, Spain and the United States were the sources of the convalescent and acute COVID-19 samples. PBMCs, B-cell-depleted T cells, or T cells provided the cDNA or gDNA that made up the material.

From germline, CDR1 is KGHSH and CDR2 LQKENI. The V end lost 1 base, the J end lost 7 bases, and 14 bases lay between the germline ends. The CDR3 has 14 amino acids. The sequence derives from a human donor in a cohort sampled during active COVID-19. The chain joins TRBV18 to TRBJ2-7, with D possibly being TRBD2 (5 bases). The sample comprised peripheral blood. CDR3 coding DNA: TGTGCCAGCTCACCACTTACCCGGGGTGAAGAGCAGTACTTC. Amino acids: CASSPLTRGEEQYF.